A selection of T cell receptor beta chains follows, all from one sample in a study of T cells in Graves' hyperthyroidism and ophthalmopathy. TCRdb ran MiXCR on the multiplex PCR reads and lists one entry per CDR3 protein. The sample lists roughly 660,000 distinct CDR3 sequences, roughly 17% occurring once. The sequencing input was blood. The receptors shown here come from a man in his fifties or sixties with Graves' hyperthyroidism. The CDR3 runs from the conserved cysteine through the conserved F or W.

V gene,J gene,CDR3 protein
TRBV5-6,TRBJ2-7,CASSTGRPPYEQYF
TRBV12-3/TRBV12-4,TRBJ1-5,CASRHTGRNQPQHF
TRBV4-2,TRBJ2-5,CASSTGDPRETQYF
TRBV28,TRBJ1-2,CASSFATGHGGYTF
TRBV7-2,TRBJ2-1,CASSLNRDNEQFF
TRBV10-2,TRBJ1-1,CASRVRWTGEGGGPEAFF
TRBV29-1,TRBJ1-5,CSVEVGAGQPQHF
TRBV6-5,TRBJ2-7,CASSSQGTSSYEQYF
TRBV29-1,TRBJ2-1,CSVEGGRLINEQFF
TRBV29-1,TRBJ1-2,CSVKQGPLYGYTF
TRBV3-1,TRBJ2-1,CASSQMPGYGNEQFF